The 30 T cell receptor beta chains given below trace back to one sample, sequenced in a study of blood T cell repertoires in COVID-19. Repertoires were generated with immunoSEQ multiplex PCR, while TCRdb's copy carries only in-frame clones and drops some. The top ten hold 2% to 2.5% of the sample, which has 230,000 or so clones, roughly 84% seen once. The material sequenced was peripheral blood. The receptors shown here come from a man aged 35 to 55 who had recovered from COVID-19.

Of note for this clone: The junction departs from the called germline gene at one end, perhaps through a read error. The chain employs TRBV7-7 and TRBJ1-2; D not resolved. Germline V gene sequence: CDR1 SSHAT, CDR2 FNYEAQ (reference sequence). The CDR3 totals 16 residues. The CDR3 nucleotides read TGTGCTAGCAGCTTAAAGAGGGTTCGGTCTAACTATGGCTACACCTTC. This codes for CASSLKRVRSNYGYTF.

This clone was seen a single time. The chain uses TRBV5-1 and TRBJ1-3, with TRBD1 matching 7 bases. With V trimmed by 4 bases and J by 4 bases, 11 bases remained unmatched. This CDR3 comprises 16 residues. CDR1 is SGHRS, CDR2 YFSETQ, per germline. The CDR3 DNA is TGCGCCAGCAGCGACGGCCCAGGGGGAACAGGAAACACCATATATTTT. Amino acid sequence: CASSDGPGGTGNTIYF.

The V call is TRBV27, the J call TRBJ2-2; D is unclear. Per germline, CDR1 MNHEY and CDR2 SMNVEV (reference sequence). The V end lost 1 base, the J end lost 6 bases, and 9 bases lay between the germline ends. This CDR3 comprises 14 residues. As DNA, the CDR3 is TGTGCCAGCAGTTTATGGGCCAACTCCGGGGAGCTGTTTTTT. Protein product: CASSLWANSGELFF.

The chain has TRBV29-1 and TRBJ1-2, with D possibly matching TRBD1 (6 bases). Trimming took 8 bases from V and 6 from J, leaving 13 bases between them. The CDR3 runs to 11 residues. Germline V gene sequence: CDR1 SQVTM, CDR2 ANQGSEA. The CDR3 DNA reads TGCAGCCTCGAATCAGGGGATGGCTACACCTTC. Translated: CSLESGDGYTF.

The chain recombines TRBV12-5 with TRBJ2-5; 7 bases map to TRBD2. CDR3 length equals 16 residues. The V gene end was trimmed by 0 bases and the J gene end by 0 bases; junction bases not matched to a gene: 4. The germline V gene encodes CDR1 LGHNT and CDR2 FRNRAP. Here the CDR3 DNA reads TGTGCTAGTGGTTTGGTACTGGGGGGGTACCAAGAGACCCAGTACTTC. Translated: CASGLVLGGYQETQYF.

With regard to this clone: This sample includes further DNA sequences coding for the same CDR3. This chain joins TRBV24-1 and TRBJ1-2, with D tentatively TRBD1 (6 bases). V shed 3 bases and J shed 4 bases, with 11 bases lying between them. The CDR3 length is 14 residues. Germline CDR1 reads KGHDR; CDR2 reads SFDVKD. The CDR3 DNA reads TGTGCCACCAGTGATCCGGACAGAAGCTATGGCTACACCTTC. Encoded protein: CATSDPDRSYGYTF.

In DNA, the CDR3 is TGCGCCAGCAGCTCGACAGGGGGCTTAGCGGTCTACGAGCAGTACTTC. It specifies CASSSTGGLAVYEQYF. The chain uses TRBV5-1 and TRBJ2-7; 10 bases line up with TRBD1. CDR3 length: 16 amino acids. V lost 3 bases to trimming and J lost 3 bases; unmatched junction nucleotides: 9. Germline CDR1 SGHRS, CDR2 YFSETQ.

V usage is TRBV5-4 and J usage is TRBJ2-2; D is possibly TRBD2 (6 bases). The CDR3 is 15 amino acids. Germline V CDR1 and CDR2: SGHNT, YYREEE (reference sequence). V was clipped by 1 base and J by 6 bases, with 13 bases between them. The CDR3 protein is CASSLNPGRSGELFF. The CDR3 DNA follows: TGTGCCAGCAGCTTGAATCCAGGGAGGTCCGGGGAGCTGTTTTTT.

The chain has TRBV19 and TRBJ2-3; D possibly corresponds to TRBD1 (5 bases). Per germline, CDR1 LNHDA and CDR2 SQIVND (reference sequence). The V and J ends lost 4 bases and 0 bases respectively, with 17 bases between them. This CDR3 is 17 amino acids long. CDR3 sequence (DNA): TGTGCCAGTAGTACCCCCAGACGACAGAGAAGCACAGATACGCAGTATTTT. Amino acid sequence: CASSTPRRQRSTDTQYF.

The chain carries TRBV10-3 and TRBJ1-5; D is possibly TRBD1 (5 bases). The CDR3 length is 15 residues. The germline V gene encodes CDR1 ENHRY and CDR2 SYGVKD. The V end lost 3 bases, the J end lost 2 bases, and 11 bases lay between the germline ends. CDR3 sequence: CAISEARDGNQPQHF. In nucleotides, the CDR3 is TGTGCCATCAGTGAAGCCAGGGATGGCAATCAGCCCCAGCATTTT.

The table lists this clone with a count of one. In nucleotides, the CDR3 is TGTGCCAGCAGTTACTCGAGATGGGGCCAGCCCCAGCATTTT. Its protein is CASSYSRWGQPQHF. The V and J genes are TRBV6-2 or TRBV6-3 and TRBJ1-5; weak D call: TRBD1 (5 bases). The CDR3 totals 14 residues. Germline CDR1 MNHEY, CDR2 SVGEGT. Trimming removed 0 bases from V and 7 bases from J, with 10 bases in between.

The V call is TRBV29-1, the J call TRBJ2-5, with 12 bases that match TRBD2. V lost 5 bases, J lost 1 base, and 5 bases stayed unmatched. In germline, CDR1 is SQVTM, CDR2 ANQGSEA. The CDR3 length is 15 residues. The CDR3 DNA reads as TGCAGCGTTCACACGACTAGCGGGAGCCAAGAGACCCAGTACTTC. Translating it yields CSVHTTSGSQETQYF.

The chain employs TRBV25-1 and TRBJ2-5, with TRBD2 matching 11 bases. CDR1 is MGHDK, CDR2 SYGVNS, per germline. CDR3 length equals 15 residues. J lost 4 bases, V lost 3 bases, and 4 bases had no gene match. The CDR3 coding sequence is TGTGCCAGCAGTGATAGCGGGGGGGCCGGAGAGACCCAGTACTTC. Translating it yields CASSDSGGAGETQYF.

The chain is built from TRBV28 and TRBJ2-1, with 11 nucleotides matching TRBD1. The ends lost 10 bases at V and 9 bases at J; junction bases unmatched: 14. The CDR3 sequence is 15 residues long. Germline V gives CDR1 MDHEN, CDR2 SYDVKM. The CDR3 nucleotides are TGTGCCATGACTCCCCGGGACAGGGGGACTTTTGAGCAGTTCTTC. Translated, it gives CAMTPRDRGTFEQFF. The variable domain in full, completed from reference TRBV28 and TRBJ2-1, reads DVKVTQSSRYLVKRTGEKVFLECVQDMDHENMFWYRQDPGLGLRLIYFSYDVKMKEKGDIPEGYSVSREKKERFSLILESASTNQTSMYLCAMTPRDRGTFEQFFGPGTRLTVL.

This sequence joins TRBV5-4 and TRBJ2-1; 14 bases align to TRBD2. CDR3 size: 16 residues. The V gene end was trimmed by 3 bases and the J gene end by 7 bases; junction bases not matched to a gene: 6. In germline, CDR1 is SGHNT, CDR2 YYREEE (reference sequence). The CDR3 region has the DNA TGTGCCAGCAGCTCCCCGACTAGCGGGAGGGCTAATGAGCAGTTCTTC. This translates into CASSSPTSGRANEQFF.

The chain recombines TRBV7-2 with TRBJ2-7; no clear D gene. Germline lookup yields CDR1 SGHTA and CDR2 FQGNSA. V lost 1 base to trimming and J lost 0 bases, with 13 bases between them. This CDR3 contains 16 residues. This chain's CDR3 is CASSLVFGLSSYEQYF. The CDR3, as DNA: TGTGCCAGCAGCTTAGTGTTTGGTCTTAGCTCCTACGAGCAGTACTTC.

This chain links TRBV3-1 (or the pseudogene TRBV3-2) with TRBJ1-6; 9 bases map to TRBD1. This CDR3 comprises 16 residues. CDR1 and CDR2 from the germline V gene are LGHDT and YNNKEL (reference sequence). Trimming removed 1 base from V and 8 bases from J; junction bases left unmatched: 6. CDR3 DNA: TGTGCCAGCAGCCAAGGTAACAGGGGGCTAGATTCACCCCTCCACTTT. Translated: CASSQGNRGLDSPLHF.

This clone was recorded a few times. The chain couples TRBV7-2 to TRBJ1-5; the D is unclear. This CDR3 has 13 amino acids. V was cut by 4 bases and J by 4 bases, with 8 bases left in between. Germline V gene data show CDR1 as SGHTA and CDR2 as FQGNSA. This chain's CDR3 is CASSSSYNQPQHF. CDR3 in DNA: TGTGCCAGCAGCTCTAGCTATAATCAGCCCCAGCATTTT.

The count of this clone is one. V and J are TRBV20-1 and TRBJ2-2; D perhaps matches TRBD1 (6 bases). V was shortened by 3 bases and J by 6 bases, with 14 bases between the two germline ends. Germline CDR1 DFQATT, CDR2 SNEGSKA (reference sequence). This CDR3 comprises 14 residues. The chain's CDR3 is CSASNREGAGELFF. CDR3 coding DNA: TGCAGTGCTAGTAACAGGGAAGGTGCCGGGGAGCTGTTTTTT.

The V and J genes are TRBV11-2 and TRBJ2-5; 10 bases match TRBD2. CDR3 length: 17 residues. V dropped 4 bases and J dropped 3; count of bases not matched to a gene: 11. The V gene's germline CDR1 is SGHAT and CDR2 FQNNGV. The CDR3 nucleotides read TGTGCCAGCAGCTCCTGGGCCAGCGGGGGGGTGGAAGAGACCCAGTACTTC. This encodes CASSSWASGGVEETQYF.

The rearrangement uses TRBV6-5 and TRBJ1-4, with D tentatively TRBD1 (5 bases). CDR3 length: 15 residues. The germline gives CDR1 MNHEY, CDR2 SVGAGI. Trimming pared 0 bases from V and 8 bases from J, leaving 13 bases between. CDR3 loop: CASSYSGGRQEKLFF. CDR3 coding DNA: TGTGCCAGCAGTTACTCGGGGGGGAGGCAAGAAAAACTGTTTTTT.

V is TRBV19 and J is TRBJ2-1, with TRBD2 identical over 12 bases. The V segment lost 2 bases and the J segment 5 bases; nucleotides outside the gene matches: 13. Germline CDR1 LNHDA, CDR2 SQIVND (reference sequence). The CDR3 loop spans 19 amino acids. The CDR3 protein is CASSIRASGTSGYHNEQFF. In nucleotides, the CDR3 is TGTGCCAGTAGTATAAGGGCATCCGGGACTAGCGGGTACCACAATGAGCAGTTCTTC.

V and J are TRBV10-2 and TRBJ1-1, with D perhaps matching TRBD1 (5 bases). Germline V gene sequence: CDR1 WSHSY, CDR2 SAAADI. The CDR3 contains 13 residues. V lost 6 bases and J 6 bases, leaving 14 bases between the germline ends. For the CDR3, the DNA is TGCGCCAGCAGAGGACAATTAGGGGCTGAAGCTTTCTTT. Its protein product is CASRGQLGAEAFF.

The chain has TRBV6-2 or TRBV6-3 and TRBJ1-2; possible D gene TRBD1, 5 bases. V was cut by 4 bases and J by 0 bases, with 15 bases left in between. The CDR3 runs 16 residues. From germline, CDR1 is MNHEY and CDR2 SVGEGT. DNA for the CDR3: TGTGCCAGCAGTTCCGGATTCTGGGACTCTAACTATGGCTACACCTTC. As protein: CASSSGFWDSNYGYTF.

The chain joins TRBV19 to TRBJ2-3, with 8 bases that match TRBD2. The V segment lost 5 bases and the J segment 4 bases; nucleotides outside the gene matches: 5. This CDR3 has 14 residues. CDR1 is LNHDA, CDR2 SQIVND, per germline (reference sequence). The DNA of the CDR3 is TGTGCCAGTAGTCAGCGGGAGAGATCAGATACGCAGTATTTT. Translation: CASSQRERSDTQYF.

The chain couples TRBV20-1 to TRBJ1-6, with a weak D call TRBD1 (6 bases). This CDR3 spans 11 amino acids. The V and J ends lost 6 bases and 16 bases respectively, with 16 bases between them. The germline gives CDR1 DFQATT, CDR2 SNEGSKA (reference sequence). CDR3 nucleotides: TGCAGTGCCCGTTGGGGGCCTCGACTCCACTTT. Its protein product is CSARWGPRLHF.

CDR3 nucleotides: TGTGCCAGCAGCGCAACCCCAAGGCAGCGCGGAAACACCATATATTTT. This codes for CASSATPRQRGNTIYF. The genes are TRBV9 and TRBJ1-3; D is unresolved. Germline loops: CDR1 SGDLS, CDR2 YYNGEE. The CDR3 covers 16 residues. The V gene lost 3 bases and the J gene lost 4 bases, with 17 bases spanning the gap.

The sample holds one count of this clone. The gene calls are TRBV19 and TRBJ2-7; TRBD1 aligns across 8 bases. Germline V gives CDR1 LNHDA, CDR2 SQIVND (reference sequence). The CDR3 contains 14 residues. V lost 6 bases and J lost 1; bases outside the gene matches: 5. CDR3 residues: CASRDRARSYEQYF. CDR3 DNA sequence: TGTGCCAGTAGGGACAGGGCAAGATCCTACGAGCAGTACTTC.

Notes on this clone: At one of its ends the junction is not consistent with the germline gene, which may arise from a read error. The V and J genes are TRBV6-2 or TRBV6-3 and TRBJ2-7, with 8 bases fitting TRBD2. The CDR3 runs 19 residues. The germline V gene encodes CDR1 MNHEY and CDR2 SVGEGT. CDR3 DNA: TGTGCCAGCAGTAACTCCAACTTTCCAGCGGGGGAAAGCTCCTACGAGCAGTACTTC. Protein sequence: CASSNSNFPAGESSYEQYF.

This clone was seen a single time. Within the sample, other DNA sequences also encode this same CDR3. V is TRBV2 and J is TRBJ2-5, with TRBD2 identical over 12 bases. V trimming: 2 bases; J trimming: 4 bases; junction bases outside the gene matches: 2. Germline V gives CDR1 SNHLY, CDR2 FYNNEI. The CDR3 runs to 15 residues. The CDR3 spells CASSELAGGGETQYF. Written as DNA, the CDR3 is TGTGCCAGCAGTGAACTAGCGGGAGGGGGAGAGACCCAGTACTTC.